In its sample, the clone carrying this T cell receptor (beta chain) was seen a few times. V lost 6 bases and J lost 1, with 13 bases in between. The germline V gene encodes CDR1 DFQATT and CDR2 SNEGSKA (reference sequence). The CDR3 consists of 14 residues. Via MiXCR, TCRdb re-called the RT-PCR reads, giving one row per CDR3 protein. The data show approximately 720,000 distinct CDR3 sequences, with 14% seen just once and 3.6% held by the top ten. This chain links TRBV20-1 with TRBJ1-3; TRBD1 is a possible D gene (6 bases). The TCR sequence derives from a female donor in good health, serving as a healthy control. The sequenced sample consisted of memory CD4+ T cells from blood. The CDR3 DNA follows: TGCAGTGCCCGGAACAGGGAATCTGGAAACACCATATATTTT. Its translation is CSARNRESGNTIYF.